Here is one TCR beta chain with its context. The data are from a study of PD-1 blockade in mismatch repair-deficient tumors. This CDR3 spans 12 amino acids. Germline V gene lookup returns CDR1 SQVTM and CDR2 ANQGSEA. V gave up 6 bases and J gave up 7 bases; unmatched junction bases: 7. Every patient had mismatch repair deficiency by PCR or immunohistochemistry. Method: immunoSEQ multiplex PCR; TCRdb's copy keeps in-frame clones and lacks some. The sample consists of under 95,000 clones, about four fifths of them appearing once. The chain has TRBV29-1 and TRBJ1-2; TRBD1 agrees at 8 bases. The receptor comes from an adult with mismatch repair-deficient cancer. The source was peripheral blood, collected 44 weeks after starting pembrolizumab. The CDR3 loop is CSVGGQGGGYTF. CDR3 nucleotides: TGCAGCGTCGGTGGACAGGGTGGTGGCTACACCTTC. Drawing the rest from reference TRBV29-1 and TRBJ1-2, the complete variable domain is SAVISQKPSRDICQRGTSLTIQCQVDSQVTMMFWYRQQPGQSLTLIATANQGSEATYESGFVIDKFPISRPNLTFSTLTVSNMSPEDSSIYLCSVGGQGGGYTFGSGTRLTVV.